This T cell receptor beta chain derives from a study of blood T cells in healthy people across ages. Trimming cost V 5 bases and J 1 base, with 8 bases left between them. The length of the CDR3 is 13 residues. Per the germline V gene, CDR1 is LNHNV and CDR2 is YYDKDF (reference sequence). There are a few counts of this clonotype. It was with a sample-barcoded 5' primer and a J-beta primer mix that a second PCR of about 6 to 12 cycles was run. Each CDR3 protein gets one entry after TCRdb re-called the 5' RACE reads with MiXCR. The data show about 810,000 distinct CDR3 sequences, with about 37% seen just once and roughly 13% held by the top ten.

Sample: blood. The V and J genes are TRBV15 and TRBJ1-1; no reliable D call. The sequence was obtained from a man younger than 30 in good health. In nucleotides, the CDR3 is TGTGCCACCAGCGCAGACGGGAACACTGAAGCTTTCTTT. This sequence encodes CATSADGNTEAFF.